What follows are 27 T cell receptor beta chains derived from one specimen sequenced in a study of blood T cell repertoires in COVID-19 (dated by TCRdb to between 2020 and 2021). Libraries came from the immunoSEQ multiplex PCR assay. TCRdb's version of the immuneACCESS table is confined to in-frame rearrangements and falls short of the full clone set. An unresolved V gene accounts for under half of the shortfall where checked; the remainder is of unknown origin. Recorded for this sample are 85,000 to 100,000 clones; 90% of them occurred a single time. 1.7% of the sample is held by the ten biggest clonotypes. The material sequenced was peripheral blood. These receptors originate from a man between 60 and 75 years old with acute or convalescent COVID-19.

A single count supports this clone. The CDR3 loop is CASSDSWDTEAFF. The CDR3 nucleotides read TGTGCCAGCTCGGACAGTTGGGACACTGAAGCTTTCTTT. The genes are TRBV6-5 and TRBJ1-1, with D possibly being TRBD1 (6 bases). The germline V gene has CDR1 MNHEY and CDR2 SVGAGI. Trimming took off 8 bases at V and 3 bases at J, with 13 bases between the two ends. The CDR3 spans 13 residues.

The chain uses TRBV5-1 and TRBJ2-3, with 9 nucleotides matching TRBD2. J gave up 5 bases and V 5 bases, and 9 bases lay outside the gene matches. The CDR3 is made up of 15 amino acids. Germline CDR1 reads SGHRS; CDR2 reads YFSETQ. CDR3 loop: CASSMSLAGIDTQYF. The CDR3 DNA reads as TGCGCCAGCAGTATGAGCCTAGCGGGGATAGATACGCAGTATTTT.

The V and J genes are TRBV7-8 and TRBJ1-3; D is uncertain. From germline, CDR1 is SGHVS and CDR2 FQNEAQ. CDR3 length: 14 residues. Deletions cut 1 base from V and 7 bases from J, with 11 bases between. CDR3 residues: CASSLVGFPNTIYF. The CDR3 DNA reads as TGTGCCAGCAGCTTAGTGGGCTTCCCCAACACCATATATTTT. Drawing the rest from reference TRBV7-8 and TRBJ1-3, the complete variable domain is GAGVSQSPRYKVAKRGQDVALRCDPISGHVSLFWYQQALGQGPEFLTYFQNEAQLDKSGLPSDRFFAERPEGSVSTLKIQRTQQEDSAVYLCASSLVGFPNTIYFGEGSWLTVV.

The chain links TRBV3-1 (or the pseudogene TRBV3-2) to TRBJ1-1; D gene ambiguous. Germline V lookup: CDR1 LGHDT, CDR2 YNNKEL (reference sequence). Trimming took 4 bases from V and 3 from J, leaving 6 bases between them. This CDR3 has 12 amino acids. CDR3 in amino acids: CASSPGDTEAFF. Written as DNA, the CDR3 is TGTGCCAGCAGCCCCGGGGACACTGAAGCTTTCTTT.

This chain connects TRBV5-4 to TRBJ2-1, with a tentative D call TRBD2 (6 bases). The CDR3 length is 15 residues. CDR1 and CDR2 (germline): SGHNT, YYREEE (reference sequence). Trimming pared 4 bases from V and 4 bases from J, leaving 15 bases between. The CDR3 DNA reads as TGTGCCAGCAGCCGGGTGGGGGGTGGATACAATGAGCAGTTCTTC. Translated: CASSRVGGGYNEQFF.

The chain couples TRBV3-1 (or the pseudogene TRBV3-2) to TRBJ2-2; D is possibly TRBD1 (6 bases). V was shortened by 5 bases and J by 7 bases, with 14 bases between the two germline ends. The germline V gene encodes CDR1 LGHDT and CDR2 YNNKEL (reference sequence). CDR3 length: 14 residues. The CDR3 is CASSTTGIHGELFF. CDR3 DNA: TGTGCCAGCAGCACCACAGGGATCCACGGGGAGCTGTTTTTT.

The chain has TRBV30 and TRBJ2-1; D may be TRBD2 (5 bases). Trimming removed 0 bases at V and 3 bases at J, with 9 bases between. The length of the CDR3 is 14 residues. CDR1 and CDR2 from the germline V gene are GTSNPN and SVGIG (reference sequence). In nucleotides, the CDR3 is TGTGCCTGGAGTGTTCCGGCGGGCTACAATGAGCAGTTCTTC. Translated, it gives CAWSVPAGYNEQFF.

The chain couples TRBV4-1 to TRBJ1-3; D gene unclear. V was clipped by 1 base and J by 4 bases, with 2 bases between them. Germline V gene data show CDR1 as MGHRA and CDR2 as YSYEKL. The CDR3 length is 12 residues. CDR3: CASSQVGNTIYF. The CDR3 nucleotides read TGCGCCAGCAGCCAAGTAGGAAACACCATATATTTT.

J is TRBJ1-4 and V is TRBV6-6, with D maybe TRBD1 (6 bases). CDR1 is MNHNY, CDR2 SVGAGI, per germline (reference sequence). CDR3 length: 12 amino acids. V lost 6 bases and J 5 bases, leaving 7 bases between the germline ends. The CDR3 sequence: CASRQGNEKLFF. As DNA, the CDR3 is TGTGCCAGCAGACAGGGAAATGAAAAACTGTTTTTT.

This chain links TRBV5-1 with TRBJ1-4; 7 nucleotides align to TRBD1. The junction had 3 bases not matched to a gene; V was cut back by 0 bases and J by 7 bases. Germline CDR1 and CDR2: SGHRS and YFSETQ. This CDR3 is built from 14 residues. Here the CDR3 reads CASSLAAGGEKLFF. The DNA for the CDR3 is TGCGCCAGCAGCTTGGCCGCAGGGGGTGAAAAACTGTTTTTT. The full variable domain, completed using reference TRBV5-1 and TRBJ1-4, is KAGVTQTPRYLIKTRGQQVTLSCSPISGHRSVSWYQQTPGQGLQFLFEYFSETQRNKGNFPGRFSGRQFSNSRSEMNVSTLELGDSALYLCASSLAAGGEKLFFGSGTQLSVL.

The V and J genes are TRBV27 and TRBJ1-1; the D gene is possibly TRBD1 (5 bases). Per germline, CDR1 MNHEY and CDR2 SMNVEV (reference sequence). Deletions cut 2 bases from V and 4 bases from J, with 11 bases between. CDR3 size: 14 residues. The CDR3 region has the DNA TGTGCCAGCAGTTTAGCAGGGCGGTCCACTGAAGCTTTCTTT. Translated: CASSLAGRSTEAFF.

The V gene is TRBV3-1 (or the pseudogene TRBV3-2), the J gene TRBJ1-1; D gene unclear. From germline, CDR1 is LGHDT and CDR2 YNNKEL (reference sequence). The V end lost 0 bases, the J end lost 5 bases, and 4 bases lay between the germline ends. The CDR3 contains 12 residues. CDR3 sequence: CASSQDRTEAFF. CDR3 nucleotides: TGTGCCAGCAGCCAAGATCGGACTGAAGCTTTCTTT.

This clone has only a few counts. This chain joins TRBV5-6 and TRBJ1-6; 7 nucleotides align to TRBD1. The CDR3 is 14 residues long. The ends lost 3 bases at V and 7 bases at J; junction bases unmatched: 4. The germline gives CDR1 SGHDT, CDR2 YYEEEE. CDR3: CASSSGQSNSPLHF. The CDR3, as DNA: TGTGCCAGCAGCTCGGGACAGTCCAATTCACCCCTCCACTTT.

The gene calls are TRBV19 and TRBJ2-2; no clear D. The germline V and J ends were trimmed by 1 base and 1 base, with 7 bases remaining between them. This CDR3 contains 15 residues. CDR1 is LNHDA and CDR2 is SQIVND in the germline V gene (reference sequence). The chain's CDR3 is CASSIATMNTGELFF. CDR3 DNA: TGTGCCAGTAGTATAGCAACTATGAACACCGGGGAGCTGTTTTTT.

This clone was detected once. The rearrangement links TRBV12-3 or TRBV12-4 to TRBJ1-2; the D is unclear. CDR3 size: 12 residues. With 6 bases removed from V and 8 bases from J, the gap between germline ends came to 13 bases. CDR3 sequence (DNA): TGTGCCAGCAGCCTGGACTGGAAGGGCTACACCTTC. Amino acid sequence: CASSLDWKGYTF.

This clone was observed a handful of times. V gene TRBV6-5 combines with J gene TRBJ1-1; D not certain. Germline CDR1 reads MNHEY; CDR2 reads SVGAGI. V dropped 2 bases and J dropped 0 bases, with 10 bases sitting between them. The length of the CDR3 is 15 residues. CDR3 protein: CASSYTGILNTEAFF. The CDR3, as DNA: TGTGCCAGCAGTTACACCGGGATATTGAACACTGAAGCTTTCTTT.

This rearrangement joins TRBV6-1 to TRBJ1-2; D ambiguous. Germline V lookup: CDR1 MNHNS, CDR2 SASEGT. V lost 1 base and J lost 7, with 4 bases in between. The CDR3 runs to 11 residues. CDR3 sequence (DNA): TGTGCCAGCAGTGAAGATCGTGGCTACACCTTC. This codes for CASSEDRGYTF.

This clone was seen more than once but under ten times. V is TRBV5-5 and J is TRBJ2-7, with 8 bases fitting TRBD1. Germline lookup yields CDR1 SGHKS and CDR2 YYEKEE (reference sequence). The CDR3 contains 15 residues. V trimming: 0 bases; J trimming: 2 bases; junction bases outside the gene matches: 4. CDR3 loop: CASSLAGQVTYEQYV. Here the CDR3 DNA reads TGTGCCAGCAGCTTGGCGGGACAGGTGACCTACGAGCAGTACGTC.

This chain links TRBV5-1 with TRBJ1-2, with a weak D call TRBD1 (5 bases). Germline V gives CDR1 SGHRS, CDR2 YFSETQ. V was trimmed by 4 bases and J by 5 bases, leaving 9 bases between them. The CDR3 length is 12 residues. CDR3 amino acids: CASSADNYGYTF. The DNA of the CDR3 is TGCGCCAGCAGCGCGGACAATTATGGCTACACCTTC.

In DNA, the CDR3 is TGTGCCAGCTTAAACACAGGGTTAGGGAACACTGAAGCTTTCTTT. Protein sequence: CASLNTGLGNTEAFF. The V and J genes are TRBV6-5 and TRBJ1-1; a weak D match, TRBD1 (6 bases). The CDR3 runs to 15 residues. Germline loops: CDR1 MNHEY, CDR2 SVGAGI. Trimming took off 8 bases at V and 1 base at J, with 17 bases between the two ends.

The chain carries TRBV19 and TRBJ1-1; 8 nucleotides align to TRBD1. The CDR3 is 12 residues long. Trimming cost V 8 bases and J 3 bases; bases outside gene matches: 2. Germline values: CDR1 LNHDA, CDR2 SQIVND (reference sequence). The CDR3 reads CASLDRDTEAFF. In DNA, the CDR3 is TGTGCCAGTTTGGACAGGGACACTGAAGCTTTCTTT.

The sample holds a few counts of this clone. The chain has TRBV7-9 and TRBJ2-5; 12 bases align to TRBD2. This CDR3 region has 15 residues. The trim removed 5 bases at V and 1 base at J, leaving 2 bases unmatched. CDR1 is SEHNR, CDR2 FQNEAQ, per germline (reference sequence). The CDR3 here is CASSKLAGGQETQYF. In DNA form, the CDR3 reads TGTGCCAGCAGCAAACTAGCGGGGGGCCAAGAGACCCAGTACTTC. Filled out from reference TRBV7-9 and TRBJ2-5, the complete variable domain reads DTGVSQNPRHKITKRGQNVTFRCDPISEHNRLYWYRQTLGQGPEFLTYFQNEAQLEKSRLLSDRFSAERPKGSFSTLEIQRTEQGDSAMYLCASSKLAGGQETQYFGPGTRLLVL.

The chain links TRBV12-3 or TRBV12-4 to TRBJ2-7, with D maybe TRBD1 (6 bases). V was cut by 5 bases and J by 2 bases, with 10 bases left in between. The CDR3 extends over 13 amino acids. The CDR3 here is CASSPDRPYEQYF. The CDR3 nucleotides are TGTGCCAGCAGTCCAGACAGGCCCTACGAGCAGTACTTC.

V and J are TRBV2 and TRBJ1-2, with D unresolved. This CDR3 has 14 amino acids. Germline V gene lookup returns CDR1 SNHLY and CDR2 FYNNEI. V lost 4 bases, J lost 4 bases, and 13 bases lay in between. CDR3 in DNA: TGTGCCAGCAGTGTTTTGGAGGGAGCCTATGGCTACACCTTC. Translated: CASSVLEGAYGYTF.

The chain recombines TRBV5-1 with TRBJ1-3; no firm D call. Trimming cost V 1 base and J 0 bases, with 5 bases left between them. CDR1 and CDR2 (germline): SGHRS, YFSETQ. The length of the CDR3 is 14 residues. The CDR3 sequence: CASSLSNSGNTIYF. As DNA, the CDR3 is TGCGCCAGCAGCTTGTCCAACTCTGGAAACACCATATATTTT.

The chain joins TRBV6-2 or TRBV6-3 to TRBJ1-3; no firm D call. V was clipped by 5 bases and J by 2 bases, with 16 bases between them. The length of the CDR3 is 16 residues. Germline values: CDR1 MNHEY, CDR2 SVGEGT. The CDR3 reads CASSPVMTRAGNTIYF. The CDR3 coding sequence is TGTGCCAGCAGTCCCGTAATGACTAGGGCTGGAAACACCATATATTTT.

The CDR3: CASSYRRATNTGELFF. In nucleotides, the CDR3 is TGTGCCAGCAGTTACAGGCGAGCGACGAACACCGGGGAGCTGTTTTTT. The chain links TRBV6-2 or TRBV6-3 to TRBJ2-2; no clear D gene. Germline CDR1 is MNHEY and CDR2 is SVGEGT. The CDR3 contains 16 residues. The germline V and J ends were trimmed by 2 bases and 0 bases, with 10 bases remaining between them.